The T cell receptor beta chain under discussion was sequenced for a study of blood T cell repertoires in COVID-19 (dated by TCRdb to 2018 to 2021). About the study as a whole: For ImmuneRACE Cohort 3, a participant was defined as recovered based on two consecutive negative NP/OP PCR tests, clearance by a healthcare professional, or resolution of symptoms. The collaborator samples originated in the United States, Italy and Spain and spanned the acute and convalescent phases of COVID-19. The material from the prospective study consisted of cDNA or gDNA derived from T cells, B-cell-depleted T cells, or PBMCs. Deeply sampled blood TCRbeta repertoires from subjects exposed to, actively infected with, or recovered from COVID-19 were included in the dataset. The repertoires were made available in a free public database intended to serve as a resource for research on the immune response to SARS-CoV-2. The samples were drawn from the first 160 participants of the ongoing ImmuneRACE study and from over a thousand subjects provided by 6 global collaborators. A de-identified subject ID, COVID-19 status, age in years and sex were almost always included in the sample metadata. Where available, HLA class I and class II types were taken from metadata supplied by the sample provider and were not determined by assay-based typing.

CDR1 is given as SGHTA and CDR2 as FQGTGA, both from the germline V gene. V loses 5 bases, J loses 6 bases, and the germline ends lie 9 bases apart. Measured from the cysteine to the phenylalanine, the CDR3 is 12 residues long. Only the CDR3 DNA stays, 36 bases, in frame from base 1. Turning to this clone: Its antigen remains unidentified. Per-base qualities were not stored, and no clone one base away is much larger.

TCRbeta CDR3 regions were amplified from genomic DNA using the immunoSEQ Assay, a bias-controlled multiplex PCR. The original pipeline was this. Within the assay, amplification of reference gene primers was used to estimate how many nucleated cells each sample contained. Sequence reads were collapsed and filtered to measure the absolute abundance of every unique TCRbeta CDR3 rearrangement. Productive Simpson clonality was computed per sample as the square root of Simpson's diversity index over productive rearrangements. Held by TCRdb, this immuneACCESS table contains in-frame sequences only and omits some clones. Under half of the omission traces to an unresolved V gene where checked; the cause of the rest is unknown. From that table come the V and J calls and clone size; the DNA was used to work out D and trimming. Across this sample there are approximately 360,000 clones, with about 89% seen only once. The ten largest clones add up to about 1.9% of the sample.

What the research found in general, with its limitations: The quantity of clinical and demographic metadata differed by source and by participant and was supplied without curation.

Participants in the prospective study were aged 18 to 89 years, lived in 20 to 30 United States geographic areas, and enrolled through a virtual design. To assign participants to cohorts, the prospective study relied on clinical history that participants themselves reported in a screening survey and a study questionnaire. Mobile phlebotomists in the prospective study collected whole blood, serum and a nasopharyngeal or oropharyngeal swab from every participant. Participants in the prospective study had the option to provide additional blood draws and questionnaires over a roughly two-month period. Before DNA extraction, prospective study blood samples were shipped either frozen or at room temperature.

The chain was built from TRBV7-3 and TRBJ2-3; the D gene is not confidently resolved. Material: PBMCs or T cells enriched from blood (not recorded which). The clonotype originates from a man aged 35-49 years in a cohort exposed to, infected with or recovered from COVID-19 (not recorded which). The encoded CDR3 is CASSIPGDTQYF. The nucleotide sequence reads as follows: TGTGCCAGCAGCATTCCCGGGGATACGCAGTATTTT.